The 25 T cell receptor beta chains presented below share a single source sample, sequenced in a study of T cells in Graves' hyperthyroidism and ophthalmopathy. From RNA transcripts, TCR beta CDR3 regions were amplified. The TCR CDR3 was amplified in a first-round RT-PCR using the HTBI primer set. MiXCR, run by TCRdb on the multiplex PCR reads, gives a single entry per CDR3 protein. The sample shows some 760,000 distinct CDR3 sequences, 11% to 15% of them seen only once. The specimen sequenced was blood. Receptors were obtained from a woman aged 18-35 years with Graves' hyperthyroidism.

The genes are TRBV28 and TRBJ2-2; D is undetermined. This CDR3 comprises 15 residues. Trimming took off 3 bases at V and 4 bases at J, with 12 bases between the two ends. Germline CDR1 and CDR2: MDHEN and SYDVKM. CDR3 in amino acids: CASSFWARVTGELFF. Written as DNA, the CDR3 is TGTGCCAGCAGTTTTTGGGCCCGGGTCACCGGGGAGCTGTTTTTT.

To note about this clonotype: A clone one base away is much larger, so this may be a read error. Because it lacks the conserved phenylalanine or tryptophan at the end, this CDR3 is likely a read error. The chain employs TRBV7-9 and TRBJ2-5, with D uncertain. Germline CDR1 reads SEHNR; CDR2 reads FQNEAQ (reference sequence). The ends were cut back, 6 bases at V and 4 bases at J, with 9 bases in the middle. CDR3 length: 12 residues. This chain's CDR3 is CASRGISETQYL. CDR3 bases: TGTGCCAGCAGGGGGATCTCAGAGACCCAGTACCTC.

This clonotype was seen at least ten times. The chain combines TRBV18 with TRBJ2-7; no firm D call. The ends were cut back, 1 base at V and 6 bases at J, with 16 bases in the middle. The germline V gene has CDR1 KGHSH and CDR2 LQKENI. This CDR3 comprises 15 residues. CDR3 residues: CASSPQAGPFPEQYF. The DNA of the CDR3 is TGTGCCAGCTCACCACAGGCAGGCCCCTTTCCCGAGCAGTACTTC.

This clonotype was recorded many times. The CDR3, as DNA: TGCAGTGCTAGAGTCCTAGGCTATGGCACAGATACGCAGTATTTT. Encoded protein: CSARVLGYGTDTQYF. V usage is TRBV20-1 and J usage is TRBJ2-3; D not certain. The V end lost 1 base, the J end lost 1 base, and 12 bases lay between the germline ends. Germline CDR1 DFQATT, CDR2 SNEGSKA (reference sequence). The CDR3 extends over 15 amino acids.

The table lists this clonotype with a count of one. The CDR3 region has the DNA TGCAGTGCTAGAGTGGGGACAGATGAAGCTTTCTTT. Its protein product is CSARVGTDEAFF. The V and J genes are TRBV20-1 and TRBJ1-1, with 7 bases that match TRBD1. Per the germline V gene, CDR1 is DFQATT and CDR2 is SNEGSKA (reference sequence). CDR3 length equals 12 residues. The junction had 3 bases not matched to a gene; V was cut back by 1 base and J by 7 bases.

This clonotype was seen a few times. The rearrangement joins TRBV12-3 or TRBV12-4 to TRBJ2-1, with D perhaps given as TRBD1 or TRBD2 (5 bases each). V lost 10 bases and J 1 base, leaving 11 bases between the germline ends. The CDR3 totals 13 residues. CDR3 DNA: TGTGCCACCTCGGGACGGTCCTACAATGAGCAGTTCTTC. Translating gives CATSGRSYNEQFF.

The J gene is TRBJ2-3, the V gene TRBV19; 10 bases line up with TRBD2. In germline, CDR1 is LNHDA, CDR2 SQIVND (reference sequence). Trimming cost V 1 base and J 2 bases; bases outside gene matches: 9. This CDR3 spans 18 amino acids. The CDR3 loop is CASSIATEREGYTDTQYF. In nucleotides, the CDR3 is TGTGCCAGTAGTATAGCCACAGAGCGGGAGGGGTACACAGATACGCAGTATTTT. Full variable domain (rest looked up from reference TRBV19 and TRBJ2-3): DGGITQSPKYLFRKEGQNVTLSCEQNLNHDAMYWYRQDPGQGLRLIYYSQIVNDFQKGDIAEGYSVSREKKESFPLTVTSAQKNPTAFYLCASSIATEREGYTDTQYFGPGTRLTVL.

The V and J genes are TRBV18 and TRBJ1-1; TRBD1 agrees at 8 bases. The ends lost 3 bases at V and 6 bases at J; junction bases unmatched: 6. There are 14 residues in the CDR3. Germline CDR1 and CDR2: KGHSH and LQKENI. CDR3 amino acids: CASSPRTGGPEAFF. The CDR3 nucleotides are TGTGCCAGCTCACCGCGCACAGGGGGGCCTGAAGCTTTCTTT.

This clonotype has more than one count but fewer than ten. The V and J genes are TRBV2 and TRBJ2-1; TRBD2 agrees at 7 bases. J was trimmed by 7 bases and V by 0 bases; bases with no gene match: 0. CDR1 and CDR2 from the germline V gene are SNHLY and FYNNEI. There are 13 residues in the CDR3. The CDR3 nucleotides read TGTGCCAGCAGTGAAGCCGGGAGGAATGAGCAGTTCTTC. This gives the protein CASSEAGRNEQFF.

In the case of this clonotype: This may stem from a read error, because a much larger clone lies one nucleotide away. The chain is built from TRBV7-2 and TRBJ2-5; D gene uncertain. Trimming took off 2 bases at V and 0 bases at J, with 4 bases between the two ends. CDR1 and CDR2 (germline): SGHTA, FQGNSA. The CDR3 spans 13 residues. The CDR3 is CASSLTNQETQYF. The CDR3 DNA follows: TGTGCCAGCAGCTTAACTAACCAAGAGACCCAGTACTTC.

The sample holds a few counts of this clonotype. The rearrangement uses TRBV20-1 and TRBJ2-3, with TRBD2 matching 14 bases. V trimming: 3 bases; J trimming: 3 bases; junction bases outside the gene matches: 5. CDR1 is DFQATT and CDR2 is SNEGSKA in the germline V gene (reference sequence). CDR3 length equals 16 residues. The CDR3 bases are TGCAGTGCTAGCGACGGGACTAGCGGGAGAACAGATACGCAGTATTTT. Its translation is CSASDGTSGRTDTQYF.

This sequence joins TRBV28 and TRBJ2-3; tentatively, D is TRBD1 or TRBD2 (6 bases each). CDR1 MDHEN and CDR2 SYDVKM come from the germline V gene. The CDR3 sequence is 15 residues long. Trimming stripped 10 bases from V and 2 bases from J, with 19 bases between. The CDR3 bases are TGTGCCAACACAGGGCGCGGCGGGGCCACAGATACGCAGTATTTT. Encoded protein: CANTGRGGATDTQYF.

This clonotype was counted at least ten times. J is TRBJ2-7 and V is TRBV3-1; 7 bases map to TRBD2. The CDR3 is made up of 14 amino acids. V gave up 5 bases and J gave up 1 base; unmatched junction bases: 5. Germline CDR1 LGHDT, CDR2 YNNKEL (reference sequence). The CDR3 protein is CASSREGGSYEQYF. The CDR3, as DNA: TGTGCCAGCAGCAGGGAGGGCGGGTCCTACGAGCAGTACTTC.

In its sample, this clonotype was seen many times. The V gene is TRBV5-1, the J gene TRBJ2-3; D unclear. The V gene's germline CDR1 is SGHRS and CDR2 YFSETQ. With 0 bases removed from V and 0 bases from J, the gap between germline ends came to 5 bases. This CDR3 region has 14 residues. DNA of the CDR3: TGCGCCAGCAGCTTGGAACAGAGCACAGATACGCAGTATTTT. As protein: CASSLEQSTDTQYF.

This clonotype was observed many times. V usage is TRBV27 and J usage is TRBJ2-7, with TRBD2 as a possible D gene (5 bases). With 5 bases removed from V and 2 bases from J, the gap between germline ends came to 19 bases. Per germline, CDR1 MNHEY and CDR2 SMNVEV (reference sequence). The CDR3 has 16 residues. This CDR3 reads CASSRRTGKSTYEQYF. As DNA, the CDR3 is TGTGCCAGCAGTAGGAGGACCGGGAAATCCACCTACGAGCAGTACTTC.

This clonotype was seen more than once but under ten times. At one end the junction does not follow the germline gene, possibly because of a read error. The chain has TRBV6-2 or TRBV6-3 and TRBJ2-5; 8 nucleotides agree with TRBD1. CDR1 is MNHEY and CDR2 is SVGEGT in the germline V gene. The CDR3 totals 12 residues. The CDR3 nucleotides read TGTGCCAGCAGCCAAGGACAGGGAAGGACGGACTTC. The encoded protein is CASSQGQGRTDF.

This clonotype was found many times. This chain links TRBV7-3 with TRBJ2-7; 8 nucleotides agree with TRBD2. The junction had 6 bases not matched to a gene; V was cut back by 2 bases and J by 3 bases. The CDR3 is made up of 15 amino acids. Per the germline V gene, CDR1 is SGHTA and CDR2 is FQGTGA. DNA of the CDR3: TGTGCCAGCAGCTTAGAGGCGGGAGGTCACTACGAGCAGTACTTC. It yields the protein CASSLEAGGHYEQYF.

This clonotype was detected only a few times. This chain connects TRBV12-3 or TRBV12-4 to TRBJ2-2; the match to TRBD1 covers 7 bases. There are 17 residues in the CDR3. Trimming cost V 4 bases and J 0 bases; bases outside gene matches: 8. The CDR3 sequence is CASSWGQNPSNTGELFF. CDR3 sequence (DNA): TGTGCCAGCAGTTGGGGACAGAACCCCTCGAACACCGGGGAGCTGTTTTTT.

V usage is TRBV7-3 and J usage is TRBJ2-2; 8 nucleotides agree with TRBD2. V was clipped by 2 bases and J by 6 bases; unmatched bases: 14. The CDR3 covers 18 residues. In germline, CDR1 is SGHTA, CDR2 FQGTGA. CDR3 sequence: CASSLSSGRELGAGELFF. CDR3 DNA: TGTGCCAGCAGCTTATCCAGCGGGAGAGAGTTGGGCGCCGGGGAGCTGTTTTTT.

Ten or more counts support this clonotype. The rearrangement uses TRBV11-2 and TRBJ2-3; no reliable D call. CDR3 size: 16 residues. Germline CDR1 is SGHAT and CDR2 is FQNNGV. Trimming shortened V by 2 bases and J by 0 bases, and 12 bases separated the two germline ends. CDR3 protein: CASSLHGRGSTDTQYF. CDR3 coding DNA: TGTGCCAGCAGCTTACACGGCCGTGGGAGCACAGATACGCAGTATTTT.

This clonotype has ten or more counts. The V and J genes are TRBV7-3 and TRBJ2-1; perhaps TRBD2 as D (6 bases). Trimming took 5 bases from V and 6 from J, leaving 23 bases between them. Germline V lookup: CDR1 SGHTA, CDR2 FQGTGA. This CDR3 is built from 17 residues. CDR3 amino acids: CASSPQPTGELGNEQFF. CDR3 nucleotides: TGTGCCAGCAGCCCCCAACCCACGGGAGAGCTGGGCAATGAGCAGTTCTTC.

There are a few counts of this clonotype. This rearrangement joins TRBV7-2 to TRBJ2-7; 9 positions match TRBD1. V shed 3 bases and J 6 bases; nucleotides not matched to a gene: 6. The CDR3 runs 14 residues. Germline lookup yields CDR1 SGHTA and CDR2 FQGNSA. The CDR3 nucleotides are TGTGCCAGCAGCTTCGGACAGGGGTTTGGCGAGCAGTACTTC. It encodes CASSFGQGFGEQYF.

This clonotype was seen a handful of times. The chain links TRBV4-1 to TRBJ2-1; 8 nucleotides align to TRBD2. The trim removed 1 base at V and 6 bases at J, leaving 2 bases unmatched. Per the germline V gene, CDR1 is MGHRA and CDR2 is YSYEKL. This CDR3 region has 14 residues. The CDR3 nucleotides read TGCGCCAGCAGCCAAGTTAGCGGGATCAATGAGCAGTTCTTC. Translating gives CASSQVSGINEQFF.

This clonotype has a count of ten or more. The chain employs TRBV7-8 and TRBJ2-1; possibly TRBD1 or TRBD2 for D (5 bases each). The CDR3 runs 15 residues. V lost 4 bases, J lost 4 bases, and 14 bases lay in between. Germline V CDR1 and CDR2: SGHVS, FQNEAQ. The CDR3 loop reads CASSSSEGSYNEQFF. In nucleotides, the CDR3 is TGTGCCAGCAGCTCGAGCGAGGGGAGTTACAATGAGCAGTTCTTC.

Details on this clonotype: A junction boundary mismatches the germline segment, possibly from a read error. The chain combines TRBV11-2 with TRBJ1-2; 9 positions agree with TRBD1. The CDR3 spans 14 residues. Germline V gene data show CDR1 as SGHAT and CDR2 as FQNNGV. The CDR3 DNA reads as TGTACCAGCGGCCGTTGGGACAGGGATTATGGCTACACCTTC. It yields the protein CTSGRWDRDYGYTF.